This T cell receptor (beta chain) is from a study of beta chain features in type 1 diabetes. Comments on this clone: Antigen specificity is unknown.

The entirety of the isolated RNA underwent reverse transcription, so expressed TCRB transcripts were sequenced. Method: immunoSEQ multiplex PCR; TCRdb's copy keeps in-frame clones and lacks some. The sample carries about 660,000 clones, about 14% recorded once. Study observations and caveats: Moderate but significant shortening of TCRB CDR3s was recorded in all four CD4+ subsets from Type 1 diabetes patients.

Purity (above 98%) was reached by all sorted populations. Germline loops: CDR1 SGHRS, CDR2 YFSETQ. V was pared by 4 bases and J by 9 bases, with 17 bases between. The CDR3 covers 13 residues. Material for sequencing was naive CD4+ T cells from blood. The clonotype originates from a man between 18 and 35 years old with type 1 diabetes. This chain connects TRBV5-1 to TRBJ2-7; maybe TRBD2 (5 bases). CDR3: CASSDRAGGVQYF. In DNA form, the CDR3 reads TGCGCCAGCAGCGACCGGGCAGGAGGCGTGCAGTACTTC. Supplemented by reference TRBV5-1 and TRBJ2-7, the full variable domain reads KAGVTQTPRYLIKTRGQQVTLSCSPISGHRSVSWYQQTPGQGLQFLFEYFSETQRNKGNFPGRFSGRQFSNSRSEMNVSTLELGDSALYLCASSDRAGGVQYFGPGTRLTVT.